These 32 T cell receptor beta chains originate from one sample sequenced in a study of cytomegalovirus exposure and HLA in healthy donors (dated by TCRdb to the late 2010s). The library was prepared using the immunoSEQ multiplex PCR assay. For the multiplex PCR, a mixture combining 60 forward primers for TCR Vbeta segments and 13 reverse primers for TCR Jbeta segments was used. TCRdb's version of the immuneACCESS table is confined to in-frame rearrangements and falls short of the full clone set. An unresolved V gene accounts for under half of the shortfall where checked; the remainder is of unknown origin. Within this sample are 130,000 to 150,000 clones, with 76% of them counted one time only. The ten largest clones add up to about 3.8% of the sample. Input material: PBMCs. Every receptor here comes from a man aged 18 to 35 in good health and CMV-seronegative.

CDR3 residues: CASSLGGTAQYF. The CDR3 nucleotides read TGTGCCAGCAGCTTAGGCGGGACCGCGCAGTATTTT. The V gene is TRBV7-2, the J gene TRBJ2-3; TRBD2 might be the D (6 bases). Germline values: CDR1 SGHTA, CDR2 FQGNSA. The germline V and J ends were trimmed by 1 base and 10 bases, with 9 bases remaining between them. The CDR3 spans 12 residues.

This chain joins TRBV5-1 and TRBJ2-7, with a weak D call TRBD1 (6 bases). Germline lookup yields CDR1 SGHRS and CDR2 YFSETQ. The CDR3 covers 14 residues. Trimming removed 8 bases from V and 2 bases from J, with 17 bases in between. The chain's CDR3 is CASTTGDIAYEQYF. The CDR3 DNA reads as TGCGCCAGTACGACAGGTGACATCGCCTACGAGCAGTACTTC.

The chain recombines TRBV28 with TRBJ2-5; 8 positions agree with TRBD2. Germline V gene sequence: CDR1 MDHEN, CDR2 SYDVKM. The CDR3 sequence is 17 residues long. V lost 5 bases and J lost 2; bases outside the gene matches: 13. The CDR3 spells CASSPMGLEKYQETQYF. CDR3 nucleotides: TGTGCCAGCAGTCCCATGGGACTAGAGAAGTATCAAGAGACCCAGTACTTC.

The chain couples TRBV7-3 to TRBJ2-5; 8 positions agree with TRBD2. The V and J ends lost 2 bases and 2 bases, in that order; junction bases with no gene match: 4. The CDR3 is made up of 15 amino acids. CDR1 is SGHTA and CDR2 is FQGTGA in the germline V gene. The CDR3 here is CASSLGTRSQETQYF. CDR3 DNA sequence: TGTGCCAGCAGCTTAGGGACTAGAAGTCAAGAGACCCAGTACTTC.

The rearrangement joins TRBV11-3 to TRBJ2-1; D might be TRBD1 (6 bases). CDR1 is SGHNT, CDR2 YENEEA, per germline. The CDR3 sequence is 15 residues long. V was shortened by 6 bases and J by 2 bases, with 14 bases between the two germline ends. The CDR3 here is CASSYGTTTYNEQFF. DNA of the CDR3: TGTGCCAGCAGTTATGGGACAACTACCTACAATGAGCAGTTCTTC.

This clone has more than one count but fewer than ten. The chain carries TRBV13 and TRBJ2-7; D is perhaps TRBD1 (5 bases). The germline V and J ends were trimmed by 3 bases and 4 bases, with 10 bases remaining between them. Looked up from germline, CDR1 is PRHDT and CDR2 is FYEKMQ (reference sequence). The CDR3 totals 13 residues. The CDR3, as DNA: TGTGCCAGCAGCTTCCAGGGAAGGTACGAGCAGTACTTC. This encodes CASSFQGRYEQYF.

The rearrangement links TRBV14 to TRBJ1-1; TRBD1 is a possible D gene (5 bases). CDR3 length: 14 residues. V lost 5 bases, J lost 1 base, and 11 bases lay in between. The V gene's germline CDR1 is SGHDN and CDR2 FVKESK. CDR3 bases: TGTGCCAGCAGCAAAGGACATGCGAACACTGAAGCTTTCTTT. Amino acids: CASSKGHANTEAFF.

This clone was counted a few times. The rearrangement uses TRBV7-3 and TRBJ1-1; a weak D match, TRBD1 (5 bases). CDR1 and CDR2 from the germline V gene are SGHTA and FQGTGA. The length of the CDR3 is 17 residues. Trimming stripped 5 bases from V and 0 bases from J, with 19 bases between. This chain's CDR3 is CASSPRHGASMNTEAFF. DNA for the CDR3: TGTGCCAGCAGCCCCCGCCATGGGGCCAGCATGAACACTGAAGCTTTCTTT.

This chain connects TRBV7-2 to TRBJ2-1; 8 bases agree with TRBD2. The germline CDR1 and CDR2 sequences are SGHTA and FQGNSA. This CDR3 has 13 residues. Unmatched junction bases numbered 1, after V lost 1 base and J lost 8 bases. CDR3 protein: CASSLELADEQFF. DNA for the CDR3: TGTGCCAGCAGCTTAGAACTAGCGGATGAGCAGTTCTTC.

This rearrangement joins TRBV7-3 to TRBJ2-2; TRBD1 aligns across 9 bases. Germline V gives CDR1 SGHTA, CDR2 FQGTGA. Germline trimming cut 0 bases from V and 7 bases from J; bases unmatched to any gene: 9. This CDR3 has 17 residues. The CDR3 bases are TGTGCCAGCAGCTTAACGGCACAGGGGGCGATTGGCGGGGAGCTGTTTTTT. This translates into CASSLTAQGAIGGELFF.

The chain's CDR3 is CSVQTGTYQPQHF. CDR3 bases: TGCAGCGTCCAGACAGGTACCTATCAGCCCCAGCATTTT. V gene TRBV29-1 combines with J gene TRBJ1-5, with D tentatively TRBD1 (6 bases). V shed 6 bases and J shed 5 bases, with 14 bases lying between them. CDR1 is SQVTM and CDR2 is ANQGSEA in the germline V gene. The CDR3 is made up of 13 amino acids.

In this sample, this clone turned up a few times. V gene TRBV11-2 combines with J gene TRBJ2-5; D not resolved. Germline-derived CDR1 and CDR2 are SGHAT and FQNNGV. CDR3 length: 13 residues. V lost 6 bases and J 0 bases, leaving 8 bases between the germline ends. The CDR3 region is CASRTEYQETQYF. The CDR3 DNA reads TGTGCCAGCAGGACGGAGTACCAAGAGACCCAGTACTTC.

This rearrangement joins TRBV4-1 to TRBJ1-3; no clear D. The CDR3 is made up of 17 amino acids. The germline gives CDR1 MGHRA, CDR2 YSYEKL. The V and J ends lost 1 base and 4 bases respectively, with 17 bases between them. The CDR3 protein is CASSQGLGGELGNTIYF. CDR3 nucleotide sequence: TGCGCCAGCAGCCAAGGTTTAGGCGGGGAACTGGGAAACACCATATATTTT.

This clone was detected a few times. The gene calls are TRBV6-5 and TRBJ2-5, with a possible D match to TRBD2 (5 bases). CDR3 length: 13 amino acids. Trimming shortened V by 6 bases and J by 4 bases, and 12 bases separated the two germline ends. The germline CDR1 and CDR2 sequences are MNHEY and SVGAGI. DNA for the CDR3: TGTGCCAGCAGACTAGTAGTGGGAGAGACCCAGTACTTC. Translated, it gives CASRLVVGETQYF.

This clone was counted between two and nine times. The chain recombines TRBV6-6 with TRBJ1-4; possibly TRBD1 for D (5 bases). Germline lookup yields CDR1 MNHNY and CDR2 SVGAGI (reference sequence). Trimming took off 7 bases at V and 8 bases at J, with 20 bases between the two ends. The CDR3 spans 15 residues. CDR3 in amino acids: CASTYGGRGAEKLFF. The CDR3, as DNA: TGTGCCAGCACCTACGGGGGAAGGGGTGCGGAAAAACTGTTTTTT.

This clone was counted only a few times. The V and J genes are TRBV6-1 and TRBJ1-1, with D unresolved. This CDR3 contains 15 residues. CDR1 and CDR2 (germline): MNHNS, SASEGT. The germline V and J ends were trimmed by 7 bases and 2 bases, with 17 bases remaining between them. CDR3 amino acids: CASTPEGLINTEAFF. The CDR3 DNA sequence: TGTGCCAGCACCCCCGAGGGTCTGATAAACACTGAAGCTTTCTTT.

The chain recombines TRBV9 with TRBJ1-2; TRBD1 might be the D (5 bases). The V end lost 5 bases, the J end lost 1 base, and 21 bases lay between the germline ends. Germline V gives CDR1 SGDLS, CDR2 YYNGEE. There are 17 residues in the CDR3. Here the CDR3 DNA reads TGTGCCAGCAGTCTTAACAGAGGCGGGACGGGTAACTATGGCTACACCTTC. It is translated as CASSLNRGGTGNYGYTF.

This CDR3 is CASSLEVDIRTGPHEQYF. The CDR3 DNA reads TGTGCCAGCAGCTTAGAGGTGGATATACGGACAGGGCCTCACGAGCAGTACTTC. J is TRBJ2-7 and V is TRBV7-9, with 8 bases aligning to TRBD1. Trimming at V came to 1 base and at J to 5 bases, leaving 16 bases not matched to a gene. Germline V gene sequence: CDR1 SEHNR, CDR2 FQNEAQ (reference sequence). The CDR3 extends over 18 amino acids.

The chain carries TRBV28 and TRBJ2-7, with 7 bases aligning to TRBD1. Germline V lookup: CDR1 MDHEN, CDR2 SYDVKM. The trim removed 2 bases at V and 11 bases at J, leaving 6 bases unmatched. The CDR3 has 12 residues. The CDR3, as DNA: TGTGCCAGCAGTTTACCGAGGGACAGAAAGTACTTC. Translation gives CASSLPRDRKYF.

The chain employs TRBV11-3 and TRBJ1-4; unclear D gene. CDR1 is SGHNT, CDR2 YENEEA, per germline. The CDR3 spans 12 residues. Trimming left V 5 bases short and J 8 bases short, with 9 bases between. The CDR3 protein is CASSLQREKLFF. CDR3 sequence (DNA): TGTGCCAGCAGCCTTCAGAGGGAAAAACTGTTTTTT.

As concerns this clone: The junction departs from germline at one end; a sequencing error may be responsible. The J gene is TRBJ1-1, the V gene TRBV7-3; D unclear. Germline values: CDR1 SGHTA, CDR2 FQGTGA. The CDR3 spans 15 residues. The CDR3 nucleotides are TGTGCCAGCAGCCCCAGAGTCACAGTGAACAGTGAAGCTTTCTTT. Amino acids: CASSPRVTVNSEAFF.

The rearrangement uses TRBV27 and TRBJ1-1; 7 nucleotides match TRBD1. The CDR3 contains 14 residues. V trimming: 5 bases; J trimming: 2 bases; junction bases outside the gene matches: 5. Germline loops: CDR1 MNHEY, CDR2 SMNVEV (reference sequence). CDR3 in amino acids: CASSQEGGNTEAFF. DNA of the CDR3: TGTGCCAGCAGTCAGGAAGGGGGCAACACTGAAGCTTTCTTT.

The CDR3 DNA sequence: TGCGCCAGCAGCTTGACAACAGGGGTCGGCACCGGGGAGCTGTTTTTT. This translates into CASSLTTGVGTGELFF. The chain has TRBV5-1 and TRBJ2-2, with 7 bases aligning to TRBD1. CDR3 length: 16 residues. Germline trimming cut 1 base from V and 4 bases from J; bases unmatched to any gene: 7. Germline CDR1 reads SGHRS; CDR2 reads YFSETQ.

J is TRBJ2-7 and V is TRBV19, with 7 positions matching TRBD1. Germline V gene sequence: CDR1 LNHDA, CDR2 SQIVND (reference sequence). Trimming removed 3 bases from V and 0 bases from J; junction bases left unmatched: 8. This CDR3 contains 16 residues. This CDR3 is CASSIKTGVISYEQYF. The CDR3 DNA reads as TGTGCCAGTAGTATTAAAACAGGGGTGATCTCCTACGAGCAGTACTTC.

The genes are TRBV5-6 and TRBJ2-1; TRBD2 matches 12 bases. The CDR3 runs 16 residues. The trim removed 0 bases at V and 9 bases at J, leaving 7 bases unmatched. CDR1 and CDR2 (germline): SGHDT, YYEEEE. This CDR3 reads CASSLGLAGGRSEQFF. The CDR3 DNA is TGTGCCAGCAGCTTGGGTCTAGCGGGGGGGCGCAGTGAGCAGTTCTTC.

The V call is TRBV9, the J call TRBJ1-4, with TRBD1 matching over 7 bases. Trimming took 4 bases from V and 8 from J; bases not matched to a gene: 8. Germline CDR1 is SGDLS and CDR2 is YYNGEE. The CDR3 runs to 14 residues. In DNA form, the CDR3 reads TGTGCCAGCAGCCTGACAGGGTCTGACGAAAAACTGTTTTTT. It yields the protein CASSLTGSDEKLFF.

This chain joins TRBV19 and TRBJ1-1; TRBD1 matches 7 bases. CDR1 is LNHDA, CDR2 SQIVND, per germline (reference sequence). The CDR3 runs to 13 residues. V shed 10 bases, J shed 3 bases, and the junction held 8 bases outside the gene matches. The CDR3 protein is CATEGAGYTEAFF. The DNA of the CDR3 is TGTGCCACGGAGGGGGCAGGGTACACTGAAGCTTTCTTT.

This sequence joins TRBV6-1 and TRBJ1-5; TRBD1 matches 10 bases. With V trimmed by 4 bases and J by 2 bases, 11 bases remained unmatched. This CDR3 spans 18 amino acids. The germline gives CDR1 MNHNS, CDR2 SASEGT. The CDR3 region has the DNA TGTGCCAGCAGTGTAACCGGGACAGGGGTTACAGGCAATCAGCCCCAGCATTTT. Protein sequence: CASSVTGTGVTGNQPQHF.

V gene TRBV30 combines with J gene TRBJ2-3; no definite D call. The CDR3 runs to 13 residues. Germline V lookup: CDR1 GTSNPN, CDR2 SVGIG (reference sequence). Trimming stripped 0 bases from V and 4 bases from J, with 8 bases between. The CDR3 region has the DNA TGTGCCTGGAGTGTACGTCAGTCAGATACGCAGTATTTT. It codes for CAWSVRQSDTQYF.

The chain joins TRBV18 to TRBJ1-5; D perhaps matches TRBD1 (6 bases). The CDR3 consists of 15 residues. From germline, CDR1 is KGHSH and CDR2 LQKENI. The V end was cut by 3 bases, the J end by 1 base, with 10 bases between. CDR3 DNA sequence: TGTGCCAGCTCACCTGCCGGGACAAGCAATCAGCCCCAGCATTTT. It codes for CASSPAGTSNQPQHF.

V usage is TRBV6-5 and J usage is TRBJ2-5, with a weak D call TRBD2 (7 bases). The germline CDR1 and CDR2 sequences are MNHEY and SVGAGI. V dropped 3 bases and J dropped 2 bases, with 13 bases sitting between them. The CDR3 is 15 residues long. The chain's CDR3 is CASSYGGASQETQYF. The CDR3 bases are TGTGCCAGCAGTTATGGGGGGGCCTCACAAGAGACCCAGTACTTC.

The chain uses TRBV5-6 and TRBJ2-7; a possible D gene is TRBD1 (6 bases). The CDR3 length is 14 residues. Trimming took 3 bases from V and 5 from J, leaving 15 bases between them. CDR1 is SGHDT, CDR2 YYEEEE, per germline. CDR3 DNA: TGTGCCAGCAGCTCCCTACAGGGTAGAAACGAGCAGTACTTC. Its translation is CASSSLQGRNEQYF.